Following are 21 T cell receptor beta chains from one sample sequenced in a study of blood T cell repertoires in COVID-19. The table came from immunoSEQ multiplex PCR; TCRdb's copy has only in-frame clones and leaves some out. The data hold around 260,000 clones, with around 86% observed a single time. The sequenced material came from peripheral blood. Every receptor here comes from a human donor in a cohort sampled during active COVID-19.

This rearrangement joins TRBV15 to TRBJ2-4, with 15 bases matching TRBD2. Germline-derived CDR1 and CDR2 are LNHNV and YYDKDF (reference sequence). V gave up 4 bases and J gave up 0 bases; unmatched junction bases: 7. CDR3 length: 19 amino acids. The CDR3 DNA reads TGTGCCACCAGCATTAGGACTAGCGGGAGGGCCGGAGCCAAAAACATTCAGTACTTC. The encoded protein is CATSIRTSGRAGAKNIQYF.

The V and J genes are TRBV4-1 and TRBJ1-2; D uncertain. Germline CDR1 reads MGHRA; CDR2 reads YSYEKL. The V and J ends lost 1 base and 0 bases respectively, with 9 bases between them. This CDR3 region has 15 residues. In nucleotides, the CDR3 is TGCGCCAGCAGCCAAGTTGGCTCACCTAACTATGGCTACACCTTC. It encodes CASSQVGSPNYGYTF.

J is TRBJ2-1 and V is TRBV14; 11 bases map to TRBD2. Trimming cost V 5 bases and J 0 bases; bases outside gene matches: 9. The germline CDR1 and CDR2 sequences are SGHDN and FVKESK. The CDR3 totals 18 residues. The CDR3 loop reads CASSGPGLAVSSYNEQFF. The CDR3 coding sequence is TGTGCCAGCAGCGGACCGGGACTAGCGGTAAGCTCCTACAATGAGCAGTTCTTC.

This clone was detected only a few times. This chain links TRBV15 with TRBJ2-2; 8 bases are shared with TRBD1. J lost 4 bases, V lost 0 bases, and 7 bases had no gene match. Germline lookup yields CDR1 LNHNV and CDR2 YYDKDF (reference sequence). The CDR3 contains 17 residues. Written as DNA, the CDR3 is TGTGCCACCAGCAGAGATGTGGACAGGGTGGGCACCGGGGAGCTGTTTTTT. This encodes CATSRDVDRVGTGELFF. The full variable domain, with the rest looked up from reference TRBV15 and TRBJ2-2, is DAMVIQNPRYQVTQFGKPVTLSCSQTLNHNVMYWYQQKSSQAPKLLFHYYDKDFNNEADTPDNFQSRRPNTSFCFLDIRSPGLGDTAMYLCATSRDVDRVGTGELFFGEGSRLTVL.

This chain joins TRBV18 and TRBJ1-1; 9 bases are shared with TRBD1. Looked up from germline, CDR1 is KGHSH and CDR2 is LQKENI. V shed 2 bases, J shed 0 bases, and the junction held 4 bases outside the gene matches. This CDR3 has 16 residues. This chain's CDR3 is CASSPGTGGLNTEAFF. In DNA, the CDR3 is TGTGCCAGCTCACCAGGTACAGGGGGCCTGAACACTGAAGCTTTCTTT.

The chain combines TRBV6-5 with TRBJ1-3; D may be TRBD1 (6 bases). With 7 bases removed from V and 3 bases from J, the gap between germline ends came to 13 bases. This CDR3 comprises 14 residues. Germline V gene sequence: CDR1 MNHEY, CDR2 SVGAGI. The CDR3 loop is CASKGRGGGNTIYF. The CDR3 bases are TGTGCCAGCAAGGGCAGGGGCGGTGGAAACACCATATATTTT.

The chain uses TRBV11-2 and TRBJ2-7, with 7 bases aligning to TRBD2. The germline CDR1 and CDR2 sequences are SGHAT and FQNNGV. Losses at the gene ends were 9 bases for V and 7 bases for J; bases not matched to a gene: 6. The CDR3 spans 11 residues. The chain's CDR3 is CASSDGGEQYF. The CDR3 DNA sequence: TGTGCCAGTTCCGACGGGGGGGAGCAGTACTTC.

This clone was recorded only once. The chain joins TRBV11-2 to TRBJ2-5, with TRBD2 identical over 7 bases. The V gene's germline CDR1 is SGHAT and CDR2 FQNNGV. J lost 2 bases, V lost 5 bases, and 14 bases had no gene match. This CDR3 comprises 17 residues. CDR3 residues: CASSINVDLAAQETQYF. For the CDR3, the DNA is TGTGCCAGCAGCATCAATGTCGACCTAGCGGCACAAGAGACCCAGTACTTC.

The chain uses TRBV6-1 and TRBJ1-2; 7 bases fit TRBD1. Germline loops: CDR1 MNHNS, CDR2 SASEGT. The CDR3 consists of 15 residues. J was trimmed by 7 bases and V by 2 bases; bases with no gene match: 10. CDR3 loop: CASSESPDRAFGYTF. DNA of the CDR3: TGTGCCAGCAGTGAATCCCCCGACAGGGCCTTTGGCTACACCTTC.

To note about this clone: This same CDR3 is encoded by further DNA sequences in the sample. This rearrangement joins TRBV7-9 to TRBJ1-1, with D possibly TRBD1 on 6 matching bases. From germline, CDR1 is SEHNR and CDR2 FQNEAQ (reference sequence). The V and J ends lost 6 bases and 1 base respectively, with 9 bases between them. The CDR3 has 13 residues. CDR3 amino acids: CASSRTANTEAFF. The CDR3 region has the DNA TGTGCCAGCAGTAGGACAGCGAACACTGAAGCTTTCTTT.

J is TRBJ1-5 and V is TRBV19; 10 bases agree with TRBD1. The CDR3 spans 14 residues. The J segment lost 3 bases and the V segment lost 7 bases, leaving 3 bases of the junction unmatched. Germline V gene data show CDR1 as LNHDA and CDR2 as SQIVND (reference sequence). The CDR3 reads CASTGQGYNQPQHF. The CDR3 region has the DNA TGTGCCAGTACGGGACAGGGGTACAATCAGCCCCAGCATTTT.

V and J are TRBV5-5 and TRBJ1-6, with D hard to call. Germline V gene sequence: CDR1 SGHKS, CDR2 YYEKEE (reference sequence). Trimming removed 2 bases at V and 6 bases at J, with 9 bases between. This CDR3 contains 14 residues. CDR3 DNA: TGTGCCAGCAGCTTAGATAAGAGTAATTCACCCCTCCACTTT. Its translation is CASSLDKSNSPLHF.

The genes are TRBV6-6 and TRBJ2-7; 7 bases fit TRBD2. The junction had 3 bases not matched to a gene; V was cut back by 2 bases and J by 5 bases. The CDR3 covers 13 residues. Germline V gene lookup returns CDR1 MNHNY and CDR2 SVGAGI (reference sequence). The CDR3 nucleotides are TGTGCCAGCAGTTACCCCGGGACTAACGAGCAGTACTTC. Translating it yields CASSYPGTNEQYF.

The chain is built from TRBV13 and TRBJ1-2; a possible D gene is TRBD1 (5 bases). V shed 1 base and J shed 5 bases, with 8 bases lying between them. This CDR3 comprises 13 residues. Germline CDR1 and CDR2: PRHDT and FYEKMQ (reference sequence). CDR3 sequence reads: CASSLVGLYGYTF. DNA for the CDR3: TGTGCCAGCAGCTTAGTGGGGCTTTATGGCTACACCTTC.

The chain has TRBV5-1 and TRBJ2-7; 8 nucleotides match TRBD2. In germline, CDR1 is SGHRS, CDR2 YFSETQ. After removal of 4 bases from V and 4 bases from J, the junction contained 10 bases not matched to a gene. The CDR3 sequence is 15 residues long. CDR3 loop: CASSPLPGLVYEQYF. CDR3 DNA sequence: TGCGCCAGCAGCCCCTTACCGGGACTAGTTTACGAGCAGTACTTC.

The CDR3 DNA sequence: TGTGCCAGCAGTTTGTTTTCGACAGGCTCCAATGAGCAGTTCTTC. Its translation is CASSLFSTGSNEQFF. The chain employs TRBV28 and TRBJ2-1; tentative D call: TRBD1 (6 bases). V gave up 3 bases and J gave up 6 bases, with 15 bases separating them. The CDR3 runs 15 residues. Germline assignment: CDR1 MDHEN and CDR2 SYDVKM.

The gene calls are TRBV28 and TRBJ1-5, with D possibly being TRBD1 (5 bases). Per germline, CDR1 MDHEN and CDR2 SYDVKM. The CDR3 consists of 14 residues. The V end lost 6 bases, the J end lost 7 bases, and 16 bases lay between the germline ends. The CDR3 DNA is TGTGCCAGCAGGACCCCGGGGGGAGGGCAGCCCCAGCATTTT. The encoded protein is CASRTPGGGQPQHF.

The V and J genes are TRBV4-2 and TRBJ2-7, with 11 bases aligning to TRBD1. V lost 0 bases, J lost 12 bases, and 13 bases stayed unmatched. This CDR3 comprises 16 residues. Germline V gives CDR1 LGHNA, CDR2 YNFKEQ. Here the CDR3 reads CASSQDQGTGGTDRYF. The DNA for the CDR3 is TGTGCCAGCAGCCAAGATCAGGGGACAGGGGGTACAGATCGGTACTTC.

The chain links TRBV5-1 to TRBJ2-1; TRBD2 aligns across 7 bases. Germline loops: CDR1 SGHRS, CDR2 YFSETQ. Unmatched junction bases numbered 5, after V lost 6 bases and J lost 5 bases. This CDR3 region has 13 residues. CDR3 in DNA: TGCGCCAGCACCAATCTAGCGGACAATGAGCAGTTCTTC. Its protein product is CASTNLADNEQFF.

This chain uses TRBV7-9 with TRBJ2-1; 8 positions match TRBD2. The CDR3 is made up of 15 amino acids. With 5 bases clipped from V and 5 bases from J, the junction kept 8 bases outside the gene matches. Germline V gene data show CDR1 as SEHNR and CDR2 as FQNEAQ (reference sequence). CDR3 loop: CASSQREYSNNEQFF. The CDR3 coding sequence is TGTGCCAGCAGCCAGCGGGAGTATTCGAACAATGAGCAGTTCTTC.

The CDR3 spells CASSDRSRGNNEQFF. The CDR3 region has the DNA TGTGCCAGCAGCGACCGGTCCAGGGGAAACAATGAGCAGTTCTTC. This chain joins TRBV21-1 and TRBJ2-1; the tabulated D call, TRBD1, remains unverified against the DNA. TRBV21-1 counts as a pseudogene. The CDR3 is made up of 15 amino acids.